The 3 T cell receptor beta chains below all came from one sample that was sequenced in a study of blood T cell repertoires in COVID-19. The method was immunoSEQ multiplex PCR; TCRdb's version includes in-frame clones alone and lacks a portion of them. Of 360,000 or so clones listed, about nine tenths are singletons. The sequenced sample consisted of peripheral blood. Every receptor here comes from a woman between 55 and 75 years old with COVID-19, enrolled during active disease.

The V and J genes are TRBV5-6 and TRBJ2-5; 7 bases align to TRBD2. V gave up 2 bases and J gave up 2 bases; unmatched junction bases: 3. This CDR3 spans 14 amino acids. Per the germline V gene, CDR1 is SGHDT and CDR2 is YYEEEE. The CDR3 coding sequence is TGTGCCAGCAGCTTTACCGGGGGGCAAGAGACCCAGTACTTC. Translation gives CASSFTGGQETQYF.

This rearrangement joins TRBV3-1 (or the pseudogene TRBV3-2) to TRBJ1-2; D is possibly TRBD1 (5 bases). Per germline, CDR1 LGHDT and CDR2 YNNKEL (reference sequence). V lost 4 bases and J 3 bases, leaving 9 bases between the germline ends. The CDR3 totals 13 residues. As DNA, the CDR3 is TGTGCCAGCAGCCTCGGACACGACTATGGCTACACCTTC. It yields the protein CASSLGHDYGYTF.

The rearrangement links TRBV19 to TRBJ1-1, with 9 nucleotides matching TRBD1. Germline CDR1 and CDR2: LNHDA and SQIVND (reference sequence). V dropped 2 bases and J dropped 6; count of bases not matched to a gene: 10. This CDR3 contains 16 residues. Written as DNA, the CDR3 is TGTGCCAGTAGTATAACAGGGGGCGCTTTGCTGGCTGAAGCTTTCTTT. Its translation is CASSITGGALLAEAFF.